These T cell receptor beta chains were read from a single sample in a study of CD8 T cells in ankylosing spondylitis. TCRdb processed the 5' RACE reads anew with MiXCR; each CDR3 protein has one entry. The sample yields about 310,000 distinct CDR3 sequences, roughly 20% seen once. Sequencing was done on a sample of blood, either unsorted or a sorted T cell fraction (not recorded which). The receptors were gathered from a female donor with ankylosing spondylitis or in good health (not recorded which). Both conserved end residues are part of each CDR3. D genes are given only for firm matches. Expanded clones get a size class; other rows say once, few or many, or leave the size out.

V gene: TRBV11-2; J gene: TRBJ2-5; D gene: TRBD2; clone size: NA; CDR3 length: 18; CDR3 DNA: TGTGCCAGCAGCTTCGGACGGACTAGCGGGACAGTTCGAGAGACCCAGTACTTC; CDR3 protein: CASSFGRTSGTVRETQYF
V gene: TRBV6-5; J gene: TRBJ2-5; D gene: TRBD2; clone size: NA; CDR3 length: 15; CDR3 DNA: TGTGCCAGCAGTTACTCGGTTAGCGGGAGAGAGACCCAGTACTTC; CDR3 protein: CASSYSVSGRETQYF
V gene: TRBV29-1; J gene: TRBJ2-7; D gene: NA; clone size: many; CDR3 length: 15; CDR3 DNA: TGCAGCGTTGCGGGGCTAGTGGCTCAGGTGGGCGAGCAGTACTTC; CDR3 protein: CSVAGLVAQVGEQYF
V gene: TRBV29-1; J gene: TRBJ2-7; D gene: TRBD1; clone size: many; CDR3 length: 13; CDR3 DNA: TGCAGCGCATCCCAGGGGGCGCCCTACGAGCAGTACTTC; CDR3 protein: CSASQGAPYEQYF
V gene: TRBV6-2/TRBV6-3; J gene: TRBJ2-7; D gene: NA; clone size: few; CDR3 length: 12; CDR3 DNA: TGTGCCAGCAGATCTAGGTCCTACGAGCAGTACTTC; CDR3 protein: CASRSRSYEQYF
V gene: TRBV20-1; J gene: TRBJ2-7; D gene: TRBD2; clone size: few; CDR3 length: 15; CDR3 DNA: TGCAGTGCTAGCTTAACTAGCGCTAGAGGCTACGAGCAGTACTTC; CDR3 protein: CSASLTSARGYEQYF
V gene: TRBV5-5; J gene: TRBJ2-5; D gene: TRBD2; clone size: many; CDR3 length: 15; CDR3 DNA: TGTGCCAGCAGCTTGGGCGGGAGGGGTGGAGAGACCCAGTACTTC; CDR3 protein: CASSLGGRGGETQYF
V gene: TRBV10-3; J gene: TRBJ2-2; D gene: NA; clone size: NA; CDR3 length: 15; CDR3 DNA: TGTGCCATCAGTGAGTCGACGGACTTCGCTGGGGAGCTGTTTTTT; CDR3 protein: CAISESTDFAGELFF
V gene: TRBV20-1; J gene: TRBJ2-3; D gene: NA; clone size: NA; CDR3 length: 17; CDR3 DNA: TGCAGTGCTAGAGGGCCCAGCACAAGTCCTAGCACAGATACGCAGTATTTT; CDR3 protein: CSARGPSTSPSTDTQYF
V gene: TRBV21-1; J gene: TRBJ1-1; D gene: NA; clone size: few; CDR3 length: 16; CDR3 DNA: TGTGCCAGCAGCAAAGTGGGGGACGGTATGAACACTGAAGCTTTCTTT; CDR3 protein: CASSKVGDGMNTEAFF
V gene: TRBV29-1; J gene: TRBJ1-1; D gene: NA; clone size: NA; CDR3 length: 13; CDR3 DNA: TGCAGCGCCTGGACGGGGGAGGGGACTGAAGCTTTCTTT; CDR3 protein: CSAWTGEGTEAFF
V gene: TRBV7-2; J gene: TRBJ2-4; D gene: TRBD1; clone size: few; CDR3 length: 17; CDR3 DNA: TGTGCCAGCAGCTTGGGACAGGGGAGTCTGGCCAAAAACATTCAGTACTTC; CDR3 protein: CASSLGQGSLAKNIQYF
V gene: TRBV24-1; J gene: TRBJ2-1; D gene: NA; clone size: many; CDR3 length: 12; CDR3 DNA: TGTGCCACCAGTGATTCCTACAATGAGCAGTTCTTC; CDR3 protein: CATSDSYNEQFF
V gene: TRBV5-1; J gene: TRBJ2-1; D gene: NA; clone size: few; CDR3 length: 13; CDR3 DNA: TGCGCCAGCAGCCCTGGACCCAGCAATGAGCAGTTCTTC; CDR3 protein: CASSPGPSNEQFF
V gene: TRBV6-2/TRBV6-3; J gene: TRBJ2-5; D gene: TRBD2; clone size: NA; CDR3 length: 16; CDR3 DNA: TGTGCCAGCAGTTTCCGCGGGACTAGCCCCCAAGAGACCCAGTACTTC; CDR3 protein: CASSFRGTSPQETQYF
V gene: TRBV15; J gene: TRBJ2-1; D gene: NA; clone size: NA; CDR3 length: 17; CDR3 DNA: TGTGCCACCAGCAGATTTTCTACGGGAGCCTCTGAGCATGAGCAGTTCTTC; CDR3 protein: CATSRFSTGASEHEQFF
V gene: TRBV21-1; J gene: TRBJ2-1; D gene: NA; clone size: NA; CDR3 length: 16; CDR3 DNA: TGTGCCAGCAGCAAACCACGCCGACAAGGAGGCAATGAGCAGTTCTTC; CDR3 protein: CASSKPRRQGGNEQFF
V gene: TRBV10-3; J gene: TRBJ2-4; D gene: NA; clone size: NA; CDR3 length: 16; CDR3 DNA: TGTGCCATCAGTGATTTGGGCGGTCGGGGCAAAAACATTCAGTACTTC; CDR3 protein: CAISDLGGRGKNIQYF
V gene: TRBV7-2; J gene: TRBJ2-1; D gene: TRBD2; clone size: NA; CDR3 length: 15; CDR3 DNA: TGTGCCAGCAGCCGTGCTAGCGGGGTCTACAATGAGCAGTTCTTC; CDR3 protein: CASSRASGVYNEQFF
V gene: TRBV5-1; J gene: TRBJ2-2; D gene: TRBD2; clone size: few; CDR3 length: 14; CDR3 DNA: TGCGCCAGCAGCACCCGGACTAGCGACGGGGAGCTGTTTTTT; CDR3 protein: CASSTRTSDGELFF
V gene: TRBV28; J gene: TRBJ2-1; D gene: NA; clone size: NA; CDR3 length: 12; CDR3 DNA: TGTGCCAGCCGACAGAGCAACAATGAGCAGTTCTTC; CDR3 protein: CASRQSNNEQFF
V gene: TRBV20-1; J gene: TRBJ2-7; D gene: TRBD2; clone size: NA; CDR3 length: 14; CDR3 DNA: TGCAGTGCTAGATACGGGACTAGCGAGGACGAGCAGTACTTC; CDR3 protein: CSARYGTSEDEQYF
V gene: TRBV4-3; J gene: TRBJ2-1; D gene: TRBD2; clone size: few; CDR3 length: 15; CDR3 DNA: TGCGCCAGCAGCCCACCTAGCGGACGACCCCATGAGCAGTTCTTC; CDR3 protein: CASSPPSGRPHEQFF
V gene: TRBV6-5; J gene: TRBJ2-5; D gene: NA; clone size: few; CDR3 length: 14; CDR3 DNA: TGTGCCAGCAGTTACGGGGGGCGTACGGAGACCCAGTACTTC; CDR3 protein: CASSYGGRTETQYF
V gene: TRBV2; J gene: TRBJ2-5; D gene: NA; clone size: many; CDR3 length: 13; CDR3 DNA: TGTGCCAGCACGCGAATCAGCGCGGAGACCCAGTACTTC; CDR3 protein: CASTRISAETQYF
V gene: TRBV25-1; J gene: TRBJ1-2; D gene: NA; clone size: NA; CDR3 length: 15; CDR3 DNA: TGTGCCAGCAGTGACCCGAGTACGGCCTGGAATGGCTACACCTTC; CDR3 protein: CASSDPSTAWNGYTF
V gene: TRBV10-3; J gene: TRBJ2-5; D gene: NA; clone size: many; CDR3 length: 11; CDR3 DNA: TGTGCCATCAGTGTGGGAGAGACCCAGTACTTC; CDR3 protein: CAISVGETQYF
V gene: TRBV9; J gene: TRBJ2-7; D gene: NA; clone size: many; CDR3 length: 15; CDR3 DNA: TGTGCCAGCAGCGAGGGGATTGGCAGGTCCTACGAGCAGTACTTC; CDR3 protein: CASSEGIGRSYEQYF
V gene: TRBV5-6; J gene: TRBJ2-1; D gene: TRBD1; clone size: once; CDR3 length: 17; CDR3 DNA: TGTGCCAGCAGCTCCCTTTGGGTTCAGGGGGCCTACAATGAGCAGTTCTTC; CDR3 protein: CASSSLWVQGAYNEQFF